The next 17 T cell receptor beta chains were all read from a single sample in a study of HIV-infected patients and healthy controls (dated by TCRdb to the mid-2010s). The library relied on 5' RACE. The instrument given in TCRdb is Illumina MiSeq. TCRdb applied fastp at Q25 and MiXCR to the public reads, then kept only in-frame beta chains. Here each entry gathers all rows of one CDR3 protein and keeps the most common genes and DNA. Here the sample has 65,000 to 70,000 distinct CDR3 sequences; less than 20% occur a single time. Together, the top ten hold approximately 5.3% of the sample. Sample: CD4+ T cells from blood. The receptors derive from a human donor in good health.

The gene calls are TRBV30 and TRBJ2-6; 10 bases are shared with TRBD1. Per germline, CDR1 GTSNPN and CDR2 SVGIG (reference sequence). The CDR3 is made up of 16 amino acids. The junction had 4 bases not matched to a gene; V was cut back by 3 bases and J by 2 bases. CDR3 DNA: TGTGCCTGGAGCGCCGGGACAGGGGCTGGGGCCAACGTCCTGACTTTC. It yields the protein CAWSAGTGAGANVLTF. The full variable domain, rest sourced from reference TRBV30 and TRBJ2-6, is SQTIHQWPATLVQPVGSPLSLECTVEGTSNPNLYWYRQAAGRGLQLLFYSVGIGQISSEVPQNLSASRPQDRQFILSSKKLLLSDSGFYLCAWSAGTGAGANVLTFGAGSRLTVL.

This clonotype was detected a few times. The chain couples TRBV7-9 to TRBJ1-4, with D maybe TRBD1 (6 bases). This CDR3 spans 15 amino acids. Germline CDR1 and CDR2: SEHNR and FQNEAQ (reference sequence). The ends were cut back, 2 bases at V and 8 bases at J, with 15 bases in the middle. CDR3 sequence: CASSLRDTLTEKLFF. CDR3 sequence (DNA): TGTGCCAGCAGCTTACGGGACACCCTTACGGAAAAACTGTTTTTT.

CDR3 sequence reads: CASSFRRRGQTDTQYF. The DNA for the CDR3 is TGTGCCAGCAGCTTTAGAAGAAGAGGACAGACAGATACGCAGTATTTT. The V call is TRBV7-2, the J call TRBJ2-3; TRBD1 is a possible D gene (6 bases). The CDR3 has 16 residues. Germline V gives CDR1 SGHTA, CDR2 FQGNSA. V lost 3 bases, J lost 3 bases, and 16 bases lay in between.

The chain employs TRBV6-1 and TRBJ1-1; D gene uncertain. Per germline, CDR1 MNHNS and CDR2 SASEGT. The CDR3 consists of 13 residues. With 11 bases removed from V and 1 base from J, the gap between germline ends came to 14 bases. The CDR3 region is CAGRRTENTEAFF. The CDR3 nucleotides are TGTGCCGGCCGACGGACGGAGAACACTGAAGCTTTCTTT.

This sequence joins TRBV6-5 and TRBJ1-1, with D hard to call. Germline values: CDR1 MNHEY, CDR2 SVGAGI. The CDR3 is made up of 14 amino acids. Trimming removed 6 bases at V and 4 bases at J, with 15 bases between. This CDR3 is CASRTEGKGTEAFF. The DNA for the CDR3 is TGTGCCAGCAGGACCGAAGGAAAGGGCACTGAAGCTTTCTTT.

The chain recombines TRBV28 with TRBJ2-6, with 9 positions matching TRBD1. Germline-derived CDR1 and CDR2 are MDHEN and SYDVKM. Trimming removed 6 bases from V and 0 bases from J; junction bases left unmatched: 9. This CDR3 comprises 18 residues. Written as DNA, the CDR3 is TGTGCCAGCAGCCGCCGGACAGGGGCCCTCTCTGGGGCCAACGTCCTGACTTTC. As protein: CASSRRTGALSGANVLTF.

This clonotype was counted only a few times. This chain connects TRBV7-2 to TRBJ2-1, with 13 positions matching TRBD2. Trimming took 5 bases from V and 9 from J; bases not matched to a gene: 10. The CDR3 contains 16 residues. Germline loops: CDR1 SGHTA, CDR2 FQGNSA. The CDR3 reads CASSPQGLAGVGEQFF. CDR3 nucleotides: TGTGCCAGCAGCCCCCAAGGACTAGCGGGAGTTGGTGAGCAGTTCTTC.

The table lists this clonotype with many counts. V usage is TRBV29-1 and J usage is TRBJ1-2, with D tentatively TRBD1 (5 bases). The CDR3 length is 12 residues. Trimming took 4 bases from V and 3 from J, leaving 9 bases between them. Germline lookup yields CDR1 SQVTM and CDR2 ANQGSEA. This chain's CDR3 is CSVAGTYYGYTF. The CDR3 nucleotides are TGCAGCGTTGCGGGGACCTACTATGGCTACACCTTC.

This clonotype was recorded a few times. The V call is TRBV28, the J call TRBJ2-1; 8 positions agree with TRBD2. Germline trimming cut 3 bases from V and 7 bases from J; bases unmatched to any gene: 11. Germline lookup yields CDR1 MDHEN and CDR2 SYDVKM. The CDR3 length is 16 residues. For the CDR3, the DNA is TGTGCCAGCAGTTTCCCCGGGGGGGGGGGGACGAATGAGCAGTTCTTC. Translated, it gives CASSFPGGGGTNEQFF.

V gene TRBV28 combines with J gene TRBJ2-7, with D unresolved. This CDR3 region has 14 residues. Germline V lookup: CDR1 MDHEN, CDR2 SYDVKM. The ends were cut back, 3 bases at V and 2 bases at J, with 11 bases in the middle. The CDR3 sequence: CASSLVAPPYEQYF. The CDR3 DNA reads TGTGCCAGCAGTTTGGTGGCCCCCCCCTACGAGCAGTACTTC.

V is TRBV18 and J is TRBJ1-1; a weak D match, TRBD1 (5 bases). The germline V gene encodes CDR1 KGHSH and CDR2 LQKENI. The CDR3 length is 15 residues. Trimming removed 3 bases at V and 4 bases at J, with 15 bases between. The CDR3 region is CASSPDLTGGTEAFF. The CDR3 DNA is TGTGCCAGCTCACCTGACTTAACCGGGGGCACTGAAGCTTTCTTT.

In its sample, this clonotype was seen many times. The chain couples TRBV18 to TRBJ2-7; maybe TRBD2 (5 bases). V lost 2 bases, J lost 0 bases, and 11 bases lay in between. Per germline, CDR1 KGHSH and CDR2 LQKENI. The CDR3 has 15 residues. The DNA for the CDR3 is TGTGCCAGCTCACCAACCCCGGGGAGCTCCTACGAGCAGTACTTC. Protein: CASSPTPGSSYEQYF.

The V call is TRBV5-4, the J call TRBJ1-6, with a weak D call TRBD1 (5 bases). CDR3 size: 14 residues. The germline V gene has CDR1 SGHNT and CDR2 YYREEE (reference sequence). Trimming pared 4 bases from V and 5 bases from J, leaving 10 bases between. The CDR3 coding sequence is TGTGCCAGCAGCCGACCGGGGGATAATTCACCCCTCCACTTT. Its protein is CASSRPGDNSPLHF.

This clonotype was counted between two and nine times. This sequence joins TRBV6-4 and TRBJ2-1; 8 bases fit TRBD2. The ends lost 4 bases at V and 3 bases at J; junction bases unmatched: 5. CDR3 length equals 15 residues. CDR1 is MRHNA and CDR2 is SNTAGT in the germline V gene. In nucleotides, the CDR3 is TGTGCCAGCAGTGTTACTAGCGGCCACTACAATGAGCAGTTCTTC. Protein: CASSVTSGHYNEQFF.

This clonotype was observed a few times. The gene calls are TRBV12-3 or TRBV12-4 and TRBJ1-5, with D unresolved. This CDR3 spans 12 amino acids. Trimming cost V 8 bases and J 1 base, with 6 bases left between them. This CDR3 is CASQRSNQPQHF. CDR3 nucleotide sequence: TGTGCCAGCCAGAGGAGCAATCAGCCCCAGCATTTT.

This clonotype has just a few counts. V gene TRBV7-2 combines with J gene TRBJ2-3; 7 bases line up with TRBD1. V lost 5 bases to trimming and J lost 8 bases; unmatched junction nucleotides: 13. CDR1 and CDR2 from the germline V gene are SGHTA and FQGNSA. The CDR3 extends over 15 amino acids. The CDR3 bases are TGTGCCAGCAGCCCGGAGAGGGACAGAACACGTACGCAGTATTTT. It codes for CASSPERDRTRTQYF.

This clonotype was recorded many times. The chain combines TRBV9 with TRBJ2-7, with 9 nucleotides matching TRBD1. Germline CDR1 reads SGDLS; CDR2 reads YYNGEE. V shed 7 bases, J shed 5 bases, and the junction held 10 bases outside the gene matches. The CDR3 consists of 14 residues. The DNA of the CDR3 is TGTGCCAGCTCACCCCGGGACAGGGTCGACGAGCAGTACTTC. It encodes CASSPRDRVDEQYF.